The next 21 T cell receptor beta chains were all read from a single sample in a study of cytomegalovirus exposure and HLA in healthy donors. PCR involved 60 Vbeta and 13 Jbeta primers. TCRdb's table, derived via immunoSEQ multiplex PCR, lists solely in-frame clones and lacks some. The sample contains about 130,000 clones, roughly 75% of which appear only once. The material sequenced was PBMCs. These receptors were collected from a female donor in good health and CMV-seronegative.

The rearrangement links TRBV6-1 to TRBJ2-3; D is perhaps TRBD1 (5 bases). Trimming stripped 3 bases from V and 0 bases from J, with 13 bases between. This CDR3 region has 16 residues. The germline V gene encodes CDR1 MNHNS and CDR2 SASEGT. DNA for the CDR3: TGTGCCAGCAGTGATTGGGGATCAGGGAGCACAGATACGCAGTATTTT. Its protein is CASSDWGSGSTDTQYF.

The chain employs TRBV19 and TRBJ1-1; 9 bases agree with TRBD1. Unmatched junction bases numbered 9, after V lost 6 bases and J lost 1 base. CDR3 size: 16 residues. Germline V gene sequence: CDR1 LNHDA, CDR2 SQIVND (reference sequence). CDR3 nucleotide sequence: TGTGCCAGTAGCCTCTACAGGGGGCCGGGGAACACTGAAGCTTTCTTT. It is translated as CASSLYRGPGNTEAFF.

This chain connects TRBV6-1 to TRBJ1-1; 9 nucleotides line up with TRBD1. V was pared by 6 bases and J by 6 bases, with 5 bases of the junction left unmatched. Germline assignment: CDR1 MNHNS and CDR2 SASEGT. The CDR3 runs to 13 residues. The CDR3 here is CASRLTGGSEAFF. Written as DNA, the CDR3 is TGTGCCAGCAGACTTACAGGGGGCTCTGAAGCTTTCTTT.

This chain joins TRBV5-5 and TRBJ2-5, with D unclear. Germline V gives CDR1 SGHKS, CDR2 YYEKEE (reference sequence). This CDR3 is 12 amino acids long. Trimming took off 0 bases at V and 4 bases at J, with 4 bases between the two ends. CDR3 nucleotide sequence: TGTGCCAGCAGCTTGGCGGGAGAGACCCAGTACTTC. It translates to CASSLAGETQYF.

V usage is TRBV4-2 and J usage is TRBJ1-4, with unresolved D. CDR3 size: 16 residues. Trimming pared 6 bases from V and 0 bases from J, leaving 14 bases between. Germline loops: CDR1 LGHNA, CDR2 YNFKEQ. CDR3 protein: CASRLEVSATNEKLFF. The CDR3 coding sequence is TGTGCCAGCAGACTGGAGGTTTCGGCAACTAATGAAAAACTGTTTTTT.

This CDR3 reads CASSSGLAGGLNTGELFF. As DNA, the CDR3 is TGTGCCAGCAGCTCGGGACTAGCGGGGGGGCTAAACACCGGGGAGCTGTTTTTT. V is TRBV7-9 and J is TRBJ2-2; 16 nucleotides match TRBD2. The CDR3 length is 18 residues. Trimming removed 4 bases from V and 2 bases from J; junction bases left unmatched: 4. Per the germline V gene, CDR1 is SEHNR and CDR2 is FQNEAQ (reference sequence).

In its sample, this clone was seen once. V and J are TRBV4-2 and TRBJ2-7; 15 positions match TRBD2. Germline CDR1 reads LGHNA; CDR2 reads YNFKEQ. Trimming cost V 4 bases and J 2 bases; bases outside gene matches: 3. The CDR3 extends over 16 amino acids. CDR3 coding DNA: TGTGCCAGCAGCCTTCGGACTAGCGGGAGGGCCTACGAGCAGTACTTC. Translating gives CASSLRTSGRAYEQYF.

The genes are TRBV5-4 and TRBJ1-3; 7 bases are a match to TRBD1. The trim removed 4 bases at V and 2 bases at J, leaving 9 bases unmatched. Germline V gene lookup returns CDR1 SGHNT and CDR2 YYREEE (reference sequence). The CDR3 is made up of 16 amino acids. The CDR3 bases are TGTGCCAGCAGCGCTCAGACAGGGCTCGCTGGAAACACCATATATTTT. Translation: CASSAQTGLAGNTIYF.

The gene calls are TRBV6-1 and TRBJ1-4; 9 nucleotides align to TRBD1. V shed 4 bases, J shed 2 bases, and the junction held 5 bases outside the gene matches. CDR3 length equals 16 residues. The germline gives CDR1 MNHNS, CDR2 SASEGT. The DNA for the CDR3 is TGTGCCAGCAGTGGGCCACAGGGGGCCACTAATGAAAAACTGTTTTTT. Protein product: CASSGPQGATNEKLFF.

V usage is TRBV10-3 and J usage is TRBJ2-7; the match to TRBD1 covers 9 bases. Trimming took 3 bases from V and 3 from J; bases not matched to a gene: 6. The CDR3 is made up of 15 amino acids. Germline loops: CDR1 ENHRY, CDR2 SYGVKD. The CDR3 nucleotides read TGTGCCATCAGTGACCTACAGGGGGCTAACTACGAGCAGTACTTC. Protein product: CAISDLQGANYEQYF.

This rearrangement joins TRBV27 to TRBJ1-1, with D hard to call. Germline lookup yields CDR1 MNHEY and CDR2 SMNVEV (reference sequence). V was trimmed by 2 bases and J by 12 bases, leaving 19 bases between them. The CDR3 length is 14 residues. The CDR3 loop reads CASSLMRTPEVPFF. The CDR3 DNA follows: TGTGCCAGCAGTTTAATGAGGACCCCGGAGGTGCCTTTCTTT.

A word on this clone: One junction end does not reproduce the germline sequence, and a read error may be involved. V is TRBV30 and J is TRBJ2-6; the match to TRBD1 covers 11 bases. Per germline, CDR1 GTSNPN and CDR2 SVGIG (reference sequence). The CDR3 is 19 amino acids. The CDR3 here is CAWGAGTGGGSSGANGLTF. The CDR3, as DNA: TGTGCCTGGGGAGCGGGGACAGGGGGTGGTAGCTCTGGGGCCAACGGCCTGACTTTC.

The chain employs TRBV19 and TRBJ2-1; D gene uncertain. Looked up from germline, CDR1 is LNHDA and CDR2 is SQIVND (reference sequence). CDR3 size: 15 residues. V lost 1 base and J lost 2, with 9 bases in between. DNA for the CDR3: TGTGCCAGTAGTATAGCCAGCGTTCCCTACAATGAGCAGTTCTTC. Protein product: CASSIASVPYNEQFF. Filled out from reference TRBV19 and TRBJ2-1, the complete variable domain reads DGGITQSPKYLFRKEGQNVTLSCEQNLNHDAMYWYRQDPGQGLRLIYYSQIVNDFQKGDIAEGYSVSREKKESFPLTVTSAQKNPTAFYLCASSIASVPYNEQFFGPGTRLTVL.

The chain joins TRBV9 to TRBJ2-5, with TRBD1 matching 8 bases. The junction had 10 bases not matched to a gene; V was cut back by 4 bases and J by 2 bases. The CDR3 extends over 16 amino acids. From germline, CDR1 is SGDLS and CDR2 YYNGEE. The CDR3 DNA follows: TGTGCCAGCAGCCCCTCCTGGACAGGGATTCAAGAGACCCAGTACTTC. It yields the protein CASSPSWTGIQETQYF.

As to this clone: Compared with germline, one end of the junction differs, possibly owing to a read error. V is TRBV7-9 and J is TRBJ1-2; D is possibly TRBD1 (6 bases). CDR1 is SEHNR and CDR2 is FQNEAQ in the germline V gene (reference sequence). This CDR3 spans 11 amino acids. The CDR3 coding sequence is TGTTCCAGCAGCTCAGGGGAAGGCTACACCTTC. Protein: CSSSSGEGYTF.

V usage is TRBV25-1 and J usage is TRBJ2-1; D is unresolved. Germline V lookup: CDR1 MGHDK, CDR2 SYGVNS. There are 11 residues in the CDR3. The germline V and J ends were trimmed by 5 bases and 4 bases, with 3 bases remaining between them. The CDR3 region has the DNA TGTGCCAGCAGTTCTTACAATGAGCAGTTCTTC. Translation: CASSSYNEQFF.

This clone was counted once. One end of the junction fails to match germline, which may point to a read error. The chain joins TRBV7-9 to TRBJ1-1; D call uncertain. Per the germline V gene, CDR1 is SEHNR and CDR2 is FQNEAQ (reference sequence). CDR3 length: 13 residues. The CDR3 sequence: CSSSLGWVTEAFF. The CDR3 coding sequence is TGTTCCAGCAGCCTCGGGTGGGTCACTGAAGCTTTCTTT.

The CDR3 sequence is CASSSPSAGGRQTQYF. The CDR3 region has the DNA TGTGCCAGTAGTTCACCCTCAGCGGGGGGGCGGCAGACCCAGTACTTC. The chain has TRBV19 and TRBJ2-5; 10 bases fit TRBD2. This CDR3 is 16 amino acids long. CDR1 and CDR2 from the germline V gene are LNHDA and SQIVND (reference sequence). V trimming: 5 bases; J trimming: 6 bases; junction bases outside the gene matches: 12.

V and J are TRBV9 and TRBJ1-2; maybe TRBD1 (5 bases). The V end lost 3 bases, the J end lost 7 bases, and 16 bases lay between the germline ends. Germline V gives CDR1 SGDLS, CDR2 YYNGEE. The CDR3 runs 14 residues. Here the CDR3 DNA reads TGTGCCAGCAGCGGGGGGTGGGGGGAGTCTGGCTACACCTTC. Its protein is CASSGGWGESGYTF.

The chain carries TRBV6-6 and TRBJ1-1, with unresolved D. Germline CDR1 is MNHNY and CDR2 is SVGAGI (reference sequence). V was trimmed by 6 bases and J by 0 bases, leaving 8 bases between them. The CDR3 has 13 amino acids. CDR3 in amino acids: CASRLTLNTEAFF. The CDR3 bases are TGTGCCAGCAGATTGACACTGAACACTGAAGCTTTCTTT.

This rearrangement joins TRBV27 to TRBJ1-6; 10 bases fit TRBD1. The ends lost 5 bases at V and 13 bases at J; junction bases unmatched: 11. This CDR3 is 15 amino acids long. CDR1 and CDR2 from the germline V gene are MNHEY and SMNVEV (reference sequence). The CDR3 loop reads CASSRGDRGISPLHF. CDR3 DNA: TGTGCCAGCAGTCGGGGGGACAGGGGAATTTCCCCCCTCCACTTT.